Listed below are T cell receptor beta chains from one sample, sequenced in a study of siplizumab effects on memory and regulatory T cells. Produced via immunoSEQ multiplex PCR; TCRdb's table is partial and in-frame only. In the table there are 70,000 to 100,000 clones, roughly 93% of which are singletons. Input material: CD8+ T cells sorted from blood. The receptors were sampled from a human donor in good health. Each CDR3 is given with its conserved first and last residue. A D gene is named only where the DNA matches it firmly.

v_call	d_call	j_call	cdr3_nt	cdr3_aa
TRBV7-2	TRBD1	TRBJ2-4	TGTGCCAGCAGCCCGCTTAACAGGGGGCAAGCCAAAAACATTCAGTACTTC	CASSPLNRGQAKNIQYF
TRBV19	.	TRBJ2-3	TGTGCCAGTAGTATAGATCATACCCGACGGACAGATACGCAGTATTTT	CASSIDHTRRTDTQYF
TRBV6-5	TRBD2	TRBJ2-3	TGTGCCAGCAGTTACCTCGGGACTAGCGGGGATACGCAGTATTTT	CASSYLGTSGDTQYF
TRBV9	TRBD2	TRBJ2-2	TGTGCCAGCAGCGTATGGCCTAGCGGAACGAACACCGGGGAGCTGTTTTTT	CASSVWPSGTNTGELFF
TRBV7-9	.	TRBJ1-5	TGTGCCAGCAGCTCGGGCAACCTGAAGCCCCAGCATTTT	CASSSGNLKPQHF
TRBV15	.	TRBJ2-7	TGTGCCACCAGCAGAGACAGGGAGTTGGGGGGGCCCGGGCTTGGGCAGTACTTC	CATSRDRELGGPGLGQYF
TRBV21-1	.	TRBJ2-7	TGTGCCAGCAGCAGGGACAGGTCTAACTACGAGCAGTACTTC	CASSRDRSNYEQYF
TRBV19	.	TRBJ2-1	TGTGCCAGTAGTATGGGGGTGGGGGCGCTGGCCTACAATGAGCAGTTCTTC	CASSMGVGALAYNEQFF
TRBV5-8	TRBD1	TRBJ2-7	TGTGCCAGCAGCTTTCAGGGACAGGGGGACTCCTACGAGCAGTACTTC	CASSFQGQGDSYEQYF
TRBV19	TRBD1	TRBJ2-2	TGTGCCAGTGAGTGGGTGGGACAGGGGACCGGGGAGCTGTTTTTT	CASEWVGQGTGELFF
TRBV5-1	TRBD1	TRBJ2-7	TGCGCCAGCAGTGACAGGGGCTACTACGAGCAGTACTTC	CASSDRGYYEQYF
TRBV9	.	TRBJ1-4	TGTGCCAGCAGCGTAGGGGTAGCAACTAATGAAAAACTGTTTTTT	CASSVGVATNEKLFF